Below, one T cell receptor (beta chain) is given with its context. The target antigen is unknown. The data derive from a study of cytomegalovirus exposure and HLA in healthy donors. Study-wide findings and caveats: Association of a missense DCLRE1C variant with TCR beta V- and J-gene trimming was reported in a later analysis.

13 Jbeta primers and 60 Vbeta primers were used for the PCR. Here immunoSEQ multiplex PCR was the method, and the copy in TCRdb shows in-frame clones only, minus some. In the table there are 120,000 to 150,000 clones, 80% of which are singletons. The CDR3 loop spans 15 amino acids. Looked up from germline, CDR1 is MNHEY and CDR2 is SVGAGI. The V gene lost 2 bases and the J gene lost 6 bases, with 14 bases spanning the gap. This sequence joins TRBV6-5 and TRBJ1-3; D is perhaps TRBD1 (5 bases). The sequenced material came from PBMCs. The clonotype was recovered from a man aged 25 to 45 in good health and CMV-seronegative. The CDR3 loop is CASSYNAGPENTIYF. The DNA of the CDR3 is TGTGCCAGCAGTTACAACGCAGGGCCGGAAAACACCATATATTTT.